The text below deals with one T cell receptor (beta chain). Seattle's cohort entered during active infection and was followed longitudinally. Germline V gene data show CDR1 as MNHNY and CDR2 as SVGAGI (reference sequence). V dropped 7 bases and J dropped 1 base, with 10 bases sitting between them. The CDR3 covers 14 residues. Authors' data handling: Reference gene primer amplification gave estimated nucleated cell counts. TCRdb's table, derived via immunoSEQ multiplex PCR, lists solely in-frame clones and lacks some. D and trimming come from the DNA, and the V and J calls and clone size come from that table. The table has about 160,000 clones, around 87% seen once. These data belong to a study of blood T cell repertoires in COVID-19. The wider study: Specimens from acute and convalescent COVID-19 originated in the United States, Italy and Spain. Sources were T cells, B-cell-depleted T cells, or PBMCs; the material itself was cDNA or gDNA.

The clonotype comes from a man aged 18 to 30 with COVID-19, enrolled during active disease. What was sequenced was peripheral blood. The chain employs TRBV6-6 and TRBJ2-2, with a tentative D call TRBD1 (6 bases). The CDR3 nucleotides read TGTGCCAGCACCAAGACAGGGAACACCGGGGAGCTGTTTTTT. Its protein is CASTKTGNTGELFF.